These T cell receptor beta chains were read from a single sample in a study of blood T cell repertoires in COVID-19. The repertoire was sequenced with immunoSEQ multiplex PCR; TCRdb's copy has only in-frame clones and lacks some. The sample consists of under 200,000 clones, approximately 84% of them appearing once. The sample comprised peripheral blood. The receptors here all came from a man aged 65-85 years with active or convalescent COVID-19. Each CDR3 is given with its conserved first and last residue. D genes are given only for firm matches. A clone size is listed for some rows: how often the clone was seen (once, few, many), or a class if it is expanded.

j_gene	d_gene	v_gene	abundance	CDR3nt	CDR3aa
TRBJ2-7	.	TRBV7-2	.	TGTGCCAGCAGCGCTCCGGGACTGGCTTTGAGGGAGCAGTACTTC	CASSAPGLALREQYF
TRBJ1-2	TRBD1	TRBV10-3	.	TGTGCCATCAGTGAACAGGGGGCCCGATACGGCTACACCTTC	CAISEQGARYGYTF
TRBJ1-5	.	TRBV15	.	TGTGCCACCAGCAGAGTCCCAATTCAGCCCCAGCATTTT	CATSRVPIQPQHF
TRBJ1-5	TRBD1	TRBV3-1/TRBV3-2	.	TGTGCCAGCAGCCAAACAGGGGGCTATCAGCCCCAGCATTTT	CASSQTGGYQPQHF
TRBJ1-5	.	TRBV28	once	TGTGCCAGCAGTTCCCTGTGGGAGCGGGGCAATCAGCCCCAGCATTTT	CASSSLWERGNQPQHF
TRBJ1-1	.	TRBV5-4	.	TGTGCCAGCAGCTTGACTCAGGTGACCACTGAAGCTTTCTTT	CASSLTQVTTEAFF
TRBJ1-1	TRBD1	TRBV12-3/TRBV12-4	.	TGTGCCAGCAAAAAAAACAGGGGGAATGAAGCTTTCTTT	CASKKNRGNEAFF
TRBJ2-1	.	TRBV7-8	.	TGTGCCAGCTCCCAAGGACAGAACAATGAGCAGTTCTTC	CASSQGQNNEQFF
TRBJ1-1	.	TRBV19	.	TGTGCCAGTAGTCCCCGGGAGGGGTACACTGAAGCTTTCTTT	CASSPREGYTEAFF
TRBJ1-5	TRBD1	TRBV4-3	.	TGCGCCAGCAGCGACCATCCGACAGGGCGGGGAAATCAGCCCCAGCATTTT	CASSDHPTGRGNQPQHF
TRBJ2-7	TRBD1	TRBV7-9	.	TGTGCCAGCAGCGGTTTAGGGGGCTTGGGGTTTTCGGCCTACGAGCAGTACTTC	CASSGLGGLGFSAYEQYF
TRBJ1-5	.	TRBV6-6	.	TGTGCCAGCAGCCCAGACAGGACGACCAGCAATCAGCCCCAGCATTTT	CASSPDRTTSNQPQHF
TRBJ2-6	TRBD2	TRBV29-1	.	TGCAGCGCCCGGGGGGCTGGGGCCAACGTCCTGACTTTC	CSARGAGANVLTF
TRBJ2-3	TRBD1	TRBV18	.	TGTGCCAGCTCGCATCAGGGGGTCCCCACAGATACGCAGTATTTT	CASSHQGVPTDTQYF
TRBJ1-5	TRBD1	TRBV11-2	few	TGTGCCAGCAGCTTAACTCGGGACAGGGGGGATCAGCCCCAGCATTTT	CASSLTRDRGDQPQHF
TRBJ1-5	.	TRBV19	.	TGTGCCAGTGCCCCTCGGATAGACAGCTATAGCAATCAGCCCCAGCATTTT	CASAPRIDSYSNQPQHF
TRBJ2-7	TRBD2	TRBV28	.	TGTGCCAGCAGTGTGACTAGCGGGGGGGCTGGGCAGTACTTC	CASSVTSGGAGQYF
TRBJ1-2	TRBD1	TRBV18	.	TGTGCCAGCTCACGCGGACAGGGAGGCCCGAGCGGCTATGGCTACACCTTC	CASSRGQGGPSGYGYTF
TRBJ2-7	.	TRBV18	.	TGTGCCAGCTCCTTTAGTAGAGGGTTTGAAGAGCAGTACTTC	CASSFSRGFEEQYF
TRBJ2-1	.	TRBV11-2	.	TGTGCCAGCAGTTTTAGACTCGACAATGAGCAGTTCTTC	CASSFRLDNEQFF
TRBJ1-1	.	TRBV30	.	TGTGCCTGGAGTGTACAGGGAGACACTGAAGCTTTCTTT	CAWSVQGDTEAFF
TRBJ2-2	TRBD2	TRBV3-1/TRBV3-2	.	TGTGCCAGCACCCTCGCAACTAGCGGGGGGCTAAACACCGGGGAGCTGTTTTTT	CASTLATSGGLNTGELFF
TRBJ2-2	.	TRBV10-3	.	TGTGCCATCAGTGAGGGGCTAGCCTTTCACACCGGGGAGCTGTTTTTT	CAISEGLAFHTGELFF
TRBJ2-7	.	TRBV20-1	few	TGCAGTGCTGGCGGCCACGAGCAGTACTTC	CSAGGHEQYF
TRBJ1-4	TRBD1	TRBV28	.	TGTGCCAGCAGTTTGAGGAAATATGGGGACAGGGGTGTTAGACTGTTTTTT	CASSLRKYGDRGVRLFF
TRBJ2-5	.	TRBV6-5	.	TGTGCCAGCAGTTACACCCCCGACAGCGAACAAGAGACCCAGTACTTC	CASSYTPDSEQETQYF
TRBJ2-5	.	TRBV15	.	TGTGCCACCAGCACTCCCGGGTTCCAAGAGACCCAGTACTTC	CATSTPGFQETQYF
TRBJ2-1	TRBD2	TRBV15	.	TGTGCCACCAGCAGAGGGCCTAGCGGGAGATCGAATGAGCAGTTCTTC	CATSRGPSGRSNEQFF
TRBJ2-5	TRBD1	TRBV7-2	.	TGTGCCAGCAGCTCGACAGGGGGTTGGGTGGAGACCCAGTACTTC	CASSSTGGWVETQYF
TRBJ1-2	TRBD1	TRBV5-1	few	TGCGCCAGCAGCCCTCCCCCCGGGACAGGGGACGGGGGCTACACCTTC	CASSPPPGTGDGGYTF
TRBJ2-3	.	TRBV5-1	.	TGCGCCAGCAGCTTTAGGGGCGCAGAAGATACGCAGTATTTT	CASSFRGAEDTQYF
TRBJ1-1	.	TRBV27	.	TGTGCCAGCAGTTTAACAGGTAGGGCTGAAGCTTTCTTT	CASSLTGRAEAFF
TRBJ2-7	.	TRBV15	.	TGTGCCACCAGCAGAGGGGCAGGGCAATACGAGCAGTACTTC	CATSRGAGQYEQYF
TRBJ2-3	TRBD2	TRBV7-3	.	TGTGCCAGCAGCCCAATAGCGGGAGCCCCAGATACGCAGTATTTT	CASSPIAGAPDTQYF
TRBJ2-7	TRBD1	TRBV5-1	.	TGCGCCAGCAGCTTGGTTGGACAGGGGATTCGCGAGCAGTACTTC	CASSLVGQGIREQYF
TRBJ1-1	.	TRBV5-1	.	TGCGCCAGCAGCTTGACAGGGTCTATGAACACTGAAGCTTTCTTT	CASSLTGSMNTEAFF
TRBJ1-1	.	TRBV29-1	.	TGCAGCGTTGAAGAGCTAGGGAACACTGAAGCTTTCTTT	CSVEELGNTEAFF
TRBJ2-1	TRBD2	TRBV19	.	TGTGCCAGTAGTATAGCTAGGACTAGCGGGGGGGCTTACAATGAGCAGTTCTTC	CASSIARTSGGAYNEQFF
TRBJ1-1	.	TRBV9	.	TGTGCCAGCAGCGTAGCCGGGACAAGGGGAACTGAAGCTTTCTTT	CASSVAGTRGTEAFF
TRBJ2-1	.	TRBV6-6	.	TGTGCCAGCAGTCCCGACTGGGCTTCAGGGGCCTACAATGAGCAGTTCTTC	CASSPDWASGAYNEQFF
TRBJ2-1	TRBD2	TRBV14	.	TGTGCCAGCAGCCAAGGAGGGACTAGCGGATACAATGAGCAGTTCTTC	CASSQGGTSGYNEQFF
TRBJ2-3	.	TRBV18	.	TGTGCCAGCTCACGCGGGACCTTTCCGGTTACAGATACGCAGTATTTT	CASSRGTFPVTDTQYF